This T cell receptor (beta chain) was retrieved from a study of PD-1 blockade in classical Hodgkin lymphoma. Overall study findings and caveats: Complete responders possessed baseline diversity comparable to newly diagnosed patients.

Each patient's relapse followed autologous stem cell transplantation, and brentuximab vedotin exposure varied. Points on this clone: What it binds is not known.

Profiling relied on immunoSEQ multiplex PCR, and the TCRdb table lists in-frame clones only, not all of them. This table has approximately 41,000 clones, about 77% appearing once. CDR3 length: 13 residues. Per germline, CDR1 SGHTA and CDR2 FQGNSA. V was pared by 2 bases and J by 6 bases, with 8 bases between. Sequenced here: peripheral blood mononuclear cells (PBMCs), sampled at baseline. The clonotype comes from a human donor with classical Hodgkin lymphoma. This chain connects TRBV7-2 to TRBJ1-5; no definite D call. The CDR3 DNA reads as TGTGCCAGCAGCTTAAACGGTTTTCAGCCCCAGCATTTT. Translating gives CASSLNGFQPQHF.